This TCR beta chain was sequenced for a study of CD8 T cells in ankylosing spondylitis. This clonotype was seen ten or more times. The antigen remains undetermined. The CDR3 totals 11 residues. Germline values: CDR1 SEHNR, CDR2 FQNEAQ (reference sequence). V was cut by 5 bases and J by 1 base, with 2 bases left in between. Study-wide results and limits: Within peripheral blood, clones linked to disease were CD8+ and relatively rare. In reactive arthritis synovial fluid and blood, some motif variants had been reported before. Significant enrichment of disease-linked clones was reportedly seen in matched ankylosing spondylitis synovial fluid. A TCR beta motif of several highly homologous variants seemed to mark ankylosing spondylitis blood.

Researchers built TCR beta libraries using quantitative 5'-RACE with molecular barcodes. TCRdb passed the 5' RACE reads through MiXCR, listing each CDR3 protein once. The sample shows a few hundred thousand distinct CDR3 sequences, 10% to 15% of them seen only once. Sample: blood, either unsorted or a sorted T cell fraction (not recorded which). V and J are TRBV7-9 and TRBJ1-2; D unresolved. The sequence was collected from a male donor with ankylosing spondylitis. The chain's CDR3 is CASSDNYGYTF. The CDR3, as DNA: TGTGCCAGCAGCGATAACTATGGCTACACCTTC.